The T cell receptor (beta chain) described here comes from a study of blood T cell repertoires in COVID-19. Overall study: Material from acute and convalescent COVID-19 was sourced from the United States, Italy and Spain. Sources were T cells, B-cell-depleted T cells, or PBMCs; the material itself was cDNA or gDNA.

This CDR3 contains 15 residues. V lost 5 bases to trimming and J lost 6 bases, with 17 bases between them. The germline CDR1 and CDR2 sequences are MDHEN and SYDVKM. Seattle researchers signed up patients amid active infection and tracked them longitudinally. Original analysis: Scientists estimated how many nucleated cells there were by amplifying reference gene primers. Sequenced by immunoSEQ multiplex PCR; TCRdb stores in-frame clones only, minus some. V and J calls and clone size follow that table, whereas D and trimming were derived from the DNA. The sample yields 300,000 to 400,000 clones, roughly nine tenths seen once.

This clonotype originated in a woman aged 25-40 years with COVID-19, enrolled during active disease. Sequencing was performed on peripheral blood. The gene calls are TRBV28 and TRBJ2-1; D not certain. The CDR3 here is CASSAPSKARNEQFF. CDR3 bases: TGTGCCAGCAGTGCCCCATCGAAAGCTCGCAATGAGCAGTTCTTC.